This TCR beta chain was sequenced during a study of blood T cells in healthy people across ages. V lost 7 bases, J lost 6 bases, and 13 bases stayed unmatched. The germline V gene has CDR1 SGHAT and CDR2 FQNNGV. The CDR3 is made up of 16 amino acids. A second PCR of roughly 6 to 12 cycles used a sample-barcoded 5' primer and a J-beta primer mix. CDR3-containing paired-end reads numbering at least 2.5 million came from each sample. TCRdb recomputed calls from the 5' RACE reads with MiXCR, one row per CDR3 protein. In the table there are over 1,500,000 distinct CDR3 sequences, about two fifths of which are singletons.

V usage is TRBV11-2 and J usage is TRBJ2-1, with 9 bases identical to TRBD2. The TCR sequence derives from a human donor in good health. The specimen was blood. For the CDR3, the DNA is TGTGCCAGCAACCCCAGTGGGGCGGGGGGGTTCAATGAGCAGTTCTTC. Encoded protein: CASNPSGAGGFNEQFF.